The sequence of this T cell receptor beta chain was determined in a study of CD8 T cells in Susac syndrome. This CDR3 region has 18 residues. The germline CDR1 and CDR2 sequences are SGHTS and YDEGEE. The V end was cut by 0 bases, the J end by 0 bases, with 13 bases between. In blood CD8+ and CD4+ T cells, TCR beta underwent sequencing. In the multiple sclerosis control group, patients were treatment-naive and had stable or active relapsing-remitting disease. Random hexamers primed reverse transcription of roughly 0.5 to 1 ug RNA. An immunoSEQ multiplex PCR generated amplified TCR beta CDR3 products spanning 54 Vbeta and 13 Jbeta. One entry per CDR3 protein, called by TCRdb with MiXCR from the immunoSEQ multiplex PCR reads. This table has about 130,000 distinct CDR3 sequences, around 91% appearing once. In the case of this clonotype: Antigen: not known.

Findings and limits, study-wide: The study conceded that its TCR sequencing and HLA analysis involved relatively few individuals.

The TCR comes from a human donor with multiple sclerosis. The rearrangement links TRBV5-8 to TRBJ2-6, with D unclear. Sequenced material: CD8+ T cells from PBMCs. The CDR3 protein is CASSLGPGPFSGANVLTF. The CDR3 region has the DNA TGTGCCAGCAGCTTGGGGCCGGGCCCGTTCTCTGGGGCCAACGTCCTGACTTTC.